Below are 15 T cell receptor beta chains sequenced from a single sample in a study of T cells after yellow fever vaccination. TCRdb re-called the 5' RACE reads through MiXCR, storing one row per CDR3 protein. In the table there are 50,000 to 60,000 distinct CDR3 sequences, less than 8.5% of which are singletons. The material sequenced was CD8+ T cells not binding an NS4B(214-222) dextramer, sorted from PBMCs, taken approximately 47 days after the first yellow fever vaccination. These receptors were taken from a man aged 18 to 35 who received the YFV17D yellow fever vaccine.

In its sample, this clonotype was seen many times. The CDR3 spells CASSLRTMPDTQYF. The CDR3 DNA sequence: TGTGCCAGCAGTTTGCGGACTATGCCAGATACGCAGTATTTT. V is TRBV12-3 or TRBV12-4 and J is TRBJ2-3, with TRBD2 as a possible D gene (6 bases). CDR3 length: 14 amino acids. V shed 3 bases and J shed 4 bases, with 11 bases lying between them.

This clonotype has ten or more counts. The chain's CDR3 is CATSDVDRGGDTQYF. CDR3 in DNA: TGTGCCACCAGTGATGTGGACAGGGGCGGAGATACGCAGTATTTT. The chain employs TRBV24-1 and TRBJ2-3; 9 bases map to TRBD1. The CDR3 extends over 15 amino acids. With V trimmed by 3 bases and J by 5 bases, 5 bases remained unmatched. The V gene's germline CDR1 is KGHDR and CDR2 SFDVKD.

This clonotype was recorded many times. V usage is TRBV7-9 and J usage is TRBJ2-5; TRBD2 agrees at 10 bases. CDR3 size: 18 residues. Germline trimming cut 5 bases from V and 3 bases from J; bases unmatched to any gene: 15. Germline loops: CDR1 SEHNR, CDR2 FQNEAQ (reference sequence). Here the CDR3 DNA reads TGTGCCAGCAGCGCCAGGGGACTAGCGCTATGGGGGGAAGAGACCCAGTACTTC. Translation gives CASSARGLALWGEETQYF.

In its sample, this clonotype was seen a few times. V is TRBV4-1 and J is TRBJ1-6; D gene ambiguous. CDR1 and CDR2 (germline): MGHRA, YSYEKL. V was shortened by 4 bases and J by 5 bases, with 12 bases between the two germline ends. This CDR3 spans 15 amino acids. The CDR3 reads CASSLSTGNNSPLHF. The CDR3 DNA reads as TGCGCCAGCAGCCTATCGACGGGAAATAATTCACCCCTCCACTTT.

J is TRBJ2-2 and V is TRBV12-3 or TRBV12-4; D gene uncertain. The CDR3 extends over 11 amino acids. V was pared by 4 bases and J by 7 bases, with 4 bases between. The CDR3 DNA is TGTGCCAGCAGTTCAAGCGGGGAGCTGTTTTTT. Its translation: CASSSSGELFF.

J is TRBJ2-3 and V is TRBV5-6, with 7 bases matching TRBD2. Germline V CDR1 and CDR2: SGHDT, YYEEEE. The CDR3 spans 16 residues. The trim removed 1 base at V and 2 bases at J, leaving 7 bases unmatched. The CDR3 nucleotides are TGTGCCAGCAGCTTGTACGAGCGGGGAACCACAGATACGCAGTATTTT. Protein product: CASSLYERGTTDTQYF.

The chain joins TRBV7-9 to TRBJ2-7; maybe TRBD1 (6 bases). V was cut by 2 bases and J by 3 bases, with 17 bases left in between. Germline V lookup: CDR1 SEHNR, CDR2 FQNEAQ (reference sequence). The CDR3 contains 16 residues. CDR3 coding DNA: TGTGCCAGCAGCTTATGGGTCTCCGGACAGTACTACGAGCAGTACTTC. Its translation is CASSLWVSGQYYEQYF. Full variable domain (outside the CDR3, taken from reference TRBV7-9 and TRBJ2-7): DTGVSQNPRHKITKRGQNVTFRCDPISEHNRLYWYRQTLGQGPEFLTYFQNEAQLEKSRLLSDRFSAERPKGSFSTLEIQRTEQGDSAMYLCASSLWVSGQYYEQYFGPGTRLTVT.

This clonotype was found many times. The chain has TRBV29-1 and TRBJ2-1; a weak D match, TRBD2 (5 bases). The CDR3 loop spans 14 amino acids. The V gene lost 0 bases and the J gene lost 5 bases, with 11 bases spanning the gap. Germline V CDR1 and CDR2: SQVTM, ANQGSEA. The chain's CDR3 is CSVEDAGRDNEQFF. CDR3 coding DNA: TGCAGCGTTGAAGATGCGGGCCGGGACAATGAGCAGTTCTTC.

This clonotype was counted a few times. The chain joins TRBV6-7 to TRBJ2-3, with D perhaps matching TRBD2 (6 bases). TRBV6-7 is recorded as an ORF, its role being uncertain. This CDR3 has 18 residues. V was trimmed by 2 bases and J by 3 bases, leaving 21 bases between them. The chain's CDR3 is CASSYEIGSGFVTDTQYF. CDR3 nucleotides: TGTGCCAGCAGTTACGAAATCGGCAGCGGGTTCGTAACAGATACGCAGTATTTT.

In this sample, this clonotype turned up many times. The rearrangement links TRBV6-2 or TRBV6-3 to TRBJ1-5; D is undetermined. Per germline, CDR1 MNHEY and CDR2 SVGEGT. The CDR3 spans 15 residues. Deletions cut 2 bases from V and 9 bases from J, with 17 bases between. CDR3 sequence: CASSYQTDGHRPQHF. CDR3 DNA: TGTGCCAGCAGTTACCAGACGGATGGTCACCGGCCCCAGCATTTT.

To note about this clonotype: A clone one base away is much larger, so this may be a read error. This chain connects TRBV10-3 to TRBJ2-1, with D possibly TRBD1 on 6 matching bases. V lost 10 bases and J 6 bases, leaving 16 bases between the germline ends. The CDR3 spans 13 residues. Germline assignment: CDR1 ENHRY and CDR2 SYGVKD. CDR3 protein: CATLVGATNEQFF. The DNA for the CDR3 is TGTGCCACCCTCGTGGGGGCGACCAATGAGCAGTTCTTC.

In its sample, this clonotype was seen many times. CDR3 amino acids: CASSLPGQGSYNEQFF. The CDR3 DNA sequence: TGTGCCAGCAGTTTGCCGGGACAGGGGTCCTACAATGAGCAGTTCTTC. The chain recombines TRBV28 with TRBJ2-1, with 10 bases identical to TRBD1. The germline V gene has CDR1 MDHEN and CDR2 SYDVKM. The V gene end was trimmed by 3 bases and the J gene end by 1 base; junction bases not matched to a gene: 3. The CDR3 is made up of 16 amino acids. The full variable domain, in which reference TRBV28 and TRBJ2-1 provide the parts outside the CDR3, is DVKVTQSSRYLVKRTGEKVFLECVQDMDHENMFWYRQDPGLGLRLIYFSYDVKMKEKGDIPEGYSVSREKKERFSLILESASTNQTSMYLCASSLPGQGSYNEQFFGPGTRLTVL.

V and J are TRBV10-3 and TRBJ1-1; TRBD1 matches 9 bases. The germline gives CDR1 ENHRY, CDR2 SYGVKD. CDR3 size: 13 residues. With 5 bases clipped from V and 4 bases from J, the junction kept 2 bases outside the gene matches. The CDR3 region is CAISSTGGTEAFF. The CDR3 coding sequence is TGTGCCATCAGTTCGACAGGGGGCACTGAAGCTTTCTTT.

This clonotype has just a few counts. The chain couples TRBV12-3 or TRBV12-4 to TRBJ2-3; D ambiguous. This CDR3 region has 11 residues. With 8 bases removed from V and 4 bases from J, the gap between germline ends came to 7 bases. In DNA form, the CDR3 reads TGTGCCAGCGGGCGCCCAGATACGCAGTATTTT. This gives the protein CASGRPDTQYF.

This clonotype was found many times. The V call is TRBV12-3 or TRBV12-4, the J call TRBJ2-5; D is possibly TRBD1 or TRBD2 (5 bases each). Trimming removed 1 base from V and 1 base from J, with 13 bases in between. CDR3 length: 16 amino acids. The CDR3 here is CASSLGAGSGQETQYF. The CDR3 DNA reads TGTGCCAGCAGTTTAGGAGCAGGGAGCGGCCAAGAGACCCAGTACTTC.